This T cell receptor beta chain emerged from a study of cytomegalovirus exposure and HLA in healthy donors (dated by TCRdb to about 2017). Notes on the research overall: According to a later analysis, one platform produced both the roughly 130 validation repertoires and the approximately 670 repertoires of the first cohort. Besides the first cohort of approximately 670 subjects, a separate validation cohort made up of 120 different subjects was used. The study combined high-throughput TCR immunosequencing, statistical association of individual TCRs with disease status, and machine learning to predict cytomegalovirus infection status. The study was designed to test whether signatures of past pathogen exposure could be identified by cataloging public T cell receptors. What the authors observed across the whole study: The classifier was reported to diagnose cytomegalovirus status with high specificity and sensitivity in both the original cohort and the validation cohort. A later analysis found that TCRs clustered in the first cohort also tended to co-occur in the 120 or so validation repertoires, with approximately 93% of cluster scores above 0. A later analysis lacked HLA typing for the validation cohort, so it scored co-occurrence in that cohort across all 120 repertoires. The authors suggested that the approach could potentially be extended to other disease states and immunological phenotypes. Across donors, most TCR sequences were observed very rarely, whereas some public TCRs were present in many individuals. In vitro tests confirmed that a few of the cytomegalovirus-associated TCR beta chains recognize cytomegalovirus antigens. In the study, about 150 TCR beta chains were listed as associated with cytomegalovirus.

The donors were included in the validation cohort of roughly 120 subjects, a group kept apart from the roughly 610-subject first cohort. The method behind the library was the immunoSEQ multiplex PCR assay. Regarding the original processing steps: To diagnose cytomegalovirus status from the catalog of TCR beta chain sequences, a statistical classification framework was built. Drawn from immuneACCESS, this table holds only the in-frame rearrangements with V and J called that TCRdb kept. Clones are partly lost; checked studies trace under half to an unresolved V gene and leave the rest unexplained. V and J calls and clone size are as listed in that table; D and trimming were resolved from the DNA. In all, the sample holds a few hundred thousand clones, and 88% of those were seen once. The top ten clonotypes cover about 2.7% of the sample. Regarding this clone: Its antigen specificity is not known. The sample holds no much larger clone one base away, and base qualities are not on file.

Specimen: PBMCs. This clonotype was obtained from a woman in her late teens or twenties in good health and CMV-seronegative.

CDR3 region: CASSSETGPYEQYF. The DNA is as follows: TGTGCCAGCAGTTCGGAGACAGGACCCTACGAGCAGTACTTC. Rearrangement joined TRBV6-5 to TRBJ2-7, and perhaps TRBD1 as D gene, on 6 matching bases. V is cut by 4 bases and J by 2 bases, and the space between the germline ends is 12 bases. CDR1 MNHEY and CDR2 SVGAGI were looked up in the germline V gene. From the cysteine up to the phenylalanine, the CDR3 has a length of 14 residues. CDR3 DNA only is kept here, 42 bases in frame from base 1.